This TCR beta chain was retrieved from a study of early T cells in non-severe SARS-CoV-2 infection. Study-level background: Unsorted whole blood bulk RNA was sequenced, with unpaired chains.

Attached unique molecular identifiers marked individual cDNA molecules. TCRdb reprocessed the 5' RACE reads via MiXCR and lists one record per CDR3 protein. This sample carries about 81,000 distinct CDR3 sequences, over 5% of them seen once, and the ten largest clones take about 8%. The study's findings and limits: Anti-spike CD8 specificities were favored by VDJdb matching, whose results missed private and CD4 specificities.

Looked up from germline, CDR1 is SGHTA and CDR2 is FQGNSA. There are 12 residues in the CDR3. This clonotype has only a few counts. Its antigen is not known. Relative to the germline gene, one junction end is altered; a read error may explain this. The chain uses TRBV7-2 and TRBJ2-5, with a possible D match to TRBD2 (6 bases). This TCR was sampled from an adult who was a healthcare worker with PCR-confirmed SARS-CoV-2 infection or an uninfected control (not recorded which). Sequenced input: whole blood. In DNA, the CDR3 is TGTGCCAGCAGCCCACTGTTCCGGGACTTAGCCTTC. It yields the protein CASSPLFRDLAF.